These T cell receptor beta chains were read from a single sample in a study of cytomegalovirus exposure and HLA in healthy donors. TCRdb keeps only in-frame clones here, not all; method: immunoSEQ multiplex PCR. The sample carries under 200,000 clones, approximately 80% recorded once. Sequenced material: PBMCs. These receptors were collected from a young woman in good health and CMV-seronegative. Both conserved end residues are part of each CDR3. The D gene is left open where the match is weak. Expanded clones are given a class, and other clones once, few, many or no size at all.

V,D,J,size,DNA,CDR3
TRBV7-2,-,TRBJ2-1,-,TGTGCCAGCAGCTTAGGAATTGGCGGCTACAATGAGCAGTTCTTC,CASSLGIGGYNEQFF
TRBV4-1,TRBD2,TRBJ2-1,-,TGCGCCAGCAGCCGGGGGAGCGGGACCCAGTACAATGAGCAGTTCTTC,CASSRGSGTQYNEQFF
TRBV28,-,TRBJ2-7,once,TGTGCCAGCAGTTGGGTTGGGGCAGGGCAATTAGGCGAGCAGTACTTC,CASSWVGAGQLGEQYF
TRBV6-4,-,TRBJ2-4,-,TGTGCCAGCAGGGGGGGGCAGGGATCTCTAGCCAAAAACATTCAGTACTTC,CASRGGQGSLAKNIQYF
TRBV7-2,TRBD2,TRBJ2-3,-,TGTGCCAGCAGCTTAGAAGGGTCGGGAGGGCCGGGAGATACGCAGTATTTT,CASSLEGSGGPGDTQYF
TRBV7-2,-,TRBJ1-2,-,TGTGCCAGCAGCTTAGCGGTGGCGGGGCTTTATGGCTACACCTTC,CASSLAVAGLYGYTF
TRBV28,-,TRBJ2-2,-,TGTGCCAGCAAAGCTCGGACAGTGAATACCGGGGAGCTGTTTTTT,CASKARTVNTGELFF
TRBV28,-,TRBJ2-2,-,TGTGCCAGCAGGCCTACAGGGTCCGGCGGGGAGCTGTTTTTT,CASRPTGSGGELFF
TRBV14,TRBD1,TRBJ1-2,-,TGTGCCAGCAGCCGAGGACAGGGGGCGTATGGCTACACCTTC,CASSRGQGAYGYTF
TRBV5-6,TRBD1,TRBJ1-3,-,TGTGCCAGCAGCCAGACGTACAGGGGGCTGAACTCTGGAAACACCATATATTTT,CASSQTYRGLNSGNTIYF
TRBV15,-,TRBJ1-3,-,TGTGCCACCAGCAGAGACGTCGGAAACACCATATATTTT,CATSRDVGNTIYF
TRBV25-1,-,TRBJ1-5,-,TGTGCCAGCAGTGACTTTACAGTTGATCAGCCCCAGCATTTT,CASSDFTVDQPQHF
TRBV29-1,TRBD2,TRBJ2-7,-,TGCAGCGTTGAGTGGGGCGGGAGGGCTACCTACGAGCAGTACTTC,CSVEWGGRATYEQYF
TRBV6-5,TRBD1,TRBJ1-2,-,TGTGCCAGCAGTGAACAGGGGAGCTATGGCTACACCTTC,CASSEQGSYGYTF
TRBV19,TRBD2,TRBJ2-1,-,TGTGCCACAAACGGACTAGCGGGAGACGGTGAGCAGTTCTTC,CATNGLAGDGEQFF
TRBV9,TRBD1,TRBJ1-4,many,TGTGCCAGCAGCTCCGGACAGGGGAGGGCGGAAAAACTGTTTTTT,CASSSGQGRAEKLFF
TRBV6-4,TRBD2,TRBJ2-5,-,TGTGCCAGCAGTGACGCTAGCGGGAGTCACGAGACCCAGTACTTC,CASSDASGSHETQYF
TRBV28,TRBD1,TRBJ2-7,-,TGTGCCAGCAGACAGGGACAGGGATCCTACGAGCAGTACTTC,CASRQGQGSYEQYF
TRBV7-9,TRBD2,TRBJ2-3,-,TGTTCCAGCAGCTTCCGGGTTAGCGGGATCCCAGATACGCAGTATTTT,CSSSFRVSGIPDTQYF
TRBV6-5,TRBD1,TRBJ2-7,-,TGTGCCAGCAGTGCCCGGGACAGGGGGCGGTACGAGCAGTACTTC,CASSARDRGRYEQYF
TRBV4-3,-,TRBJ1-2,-,TGCGCCAGCAGCCAAGATCTCAGGGGTGGCTACACCTTC,CASSQDLRGGYTF
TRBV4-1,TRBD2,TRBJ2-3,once,TGCGCCAGCAGCCAAGGACCGTCGGGACTAGCGAGCACAGATACGCAGTATTTT,CASSQGPSGLASTDTQYF
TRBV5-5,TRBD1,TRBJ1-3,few,TGTGCCAGCAGACAGGGGTCCGGAAACACCATATATTTT,CASRQGSGNTIYF
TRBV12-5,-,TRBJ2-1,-,TGTGCTAGTGGTTTGCCCAGGGGAGGGATGCCCTACAATGAGCAGTTCTTC,CASGLPRGGMPYNEQFF
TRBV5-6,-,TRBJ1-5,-,TGTGCCAGCAGCTTTAGGGGCAGCAATCAGCCCCAGCATTTT,CASSFRGSNQPQHF
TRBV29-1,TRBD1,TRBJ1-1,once,TGCAGCGTTAACTCCCGGGACAGGGCGGTCACTGAAGCTTTCTTT,CSVNSRDRAVTEAFF
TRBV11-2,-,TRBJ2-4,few,TGTGCCAGCAGCTTGGGAGCAGGAGATGGCAAAAACATTCAGTACTTC,CASSLGAGDGKNIQYF
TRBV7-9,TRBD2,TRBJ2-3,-,TGTGCCAGCAGCCTGGGACTAGCCCTTGCGCAGTATTTT,CASSLGLALAQYF
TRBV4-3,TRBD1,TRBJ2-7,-,TGCGCCAGCAGCCAAGCGATTACAGGGGTAAGGTACGAGCAGTACTTC,CASSQAITGVRYEQYF
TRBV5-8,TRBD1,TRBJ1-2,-,TGTGCCAGCAGCTCCGGGACAGGGAGTGGCTACACCTTC,CASSSGTGSGYTF
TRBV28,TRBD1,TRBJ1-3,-,TGTGCCAGCAGACCAGGGACAGGGACTGGAAACACCATATATTTT,CASRPGTGTGNTIYF
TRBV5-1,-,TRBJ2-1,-,TGCGCCAGCAGCTTGGGACCCGAGGGCTACAATGAGCAGTTCTTC,CASSLGPEGYNEQFF
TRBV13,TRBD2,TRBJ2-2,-,TGTGCCAGCAGCTTATCGGGAGCGGGAGGGCCACTCACCGGGGAGCTGTTTTTT,CASSLSGAGGPLTGELFF
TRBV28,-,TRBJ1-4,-,TGTGCCAGCAGTTTTCTCCGGGGTCTTGGTATCAGCGATGAAAAACTGTTTTTT,CASSFLRGLGISDEKLFF
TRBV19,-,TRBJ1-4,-,TGTGCCAGTAGTCCAAGACAGGCCACAAATGAAAAACTGTTTTTT,CASSPRQATNEKLFF
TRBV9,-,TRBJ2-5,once,TGTGCCAGCAGCGTAGGGGGAGCGGAGACCCAGTACTTC,CASSVGGAETQYF
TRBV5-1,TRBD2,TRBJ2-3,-,TGCGCCAGCAGCTTGGGGACTAGCGGGAGGGCAGATACGCAGTATTTT,CASSLGTSGRADTQYF
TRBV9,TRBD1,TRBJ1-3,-,TGTGCCAGCAGCGAGGGACAGGGTTCGACTGGAAACACCATATATTTT,CASSEGQGSTGNTIYF
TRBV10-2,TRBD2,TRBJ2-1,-,TGCGCCAGCAAGGGGGGGACTAGCGGGAGCGATGAGCAGTTCTTC,CASKGGTSGSDEQFF
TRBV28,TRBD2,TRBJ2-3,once,TGTGCCAGCAGTACTAGCGGGAGGCCACGGGGCACAGATACGCAGTATTTT,CASSTSGRPRGTDTQYF
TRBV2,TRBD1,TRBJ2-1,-,TGTGCCAGCAGCGAGGGACAGGTAAATTACAATGAGCAGTTCTTC,CASSEGQVNYNEQFF
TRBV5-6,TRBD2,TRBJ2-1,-,TGTGCCAGCAGTTTAGCGGGGAATGAGCAGTTCTTC,CASSLAGNEQFF
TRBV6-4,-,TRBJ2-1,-,TGTGCCAGCAGTGACACCGGGACTGGGAATGAGCAGTTCTTC,CASSDTGTGNEQFF
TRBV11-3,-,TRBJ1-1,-,TGTGCCAGCAGCCCCCCAGTATTCACTGAAGCTTTCTTT,CASSPPVFTEAFF
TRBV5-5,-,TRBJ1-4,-,TGTGCCAGCAGCTTGCAGGGAGGATTCGAAAAACTGTTTTTT,CASSLQGGFEKLFF
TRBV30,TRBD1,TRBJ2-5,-,TGTGCCTGGAGTCTCGTCGCAGGGGGAGAGACCCAGTACTTC,CAWSLVAGGETQYF